The subject of this entry is one T cell receptor beta chain. Its specificity is unknown. Focal radiation with ipilimumab CTLA-4 blockade was given to patients with chemo-refractory metastatic non-small-cell lung cancer. These data originate in a study of radiotherapy plus CTLA-4 blockade in lung cancer. Across the whole study: Objective responses were recorded in over 15% of patients, with disease control recorded in 25% to 35%.

Trimming stripped 2 bases from V and 10 bases from J, with 15 bases between. This CDR3 has 13 amino acids. Germline V gene sequence: CDR1 SGHDT, CDR2 YYEEEE. Notes on the study in general: Radiotherapy plus ipilimumab was followed by expansion in blood of tumor-derived TCR clones. Early clone dynamics of blood T cells, plus interferon-beta, reportedly predicted response best.

Only in-frame clones appear in the TCRdb table, and some are missing; sequencing was by immunoSEQ multiplex PCR. The sample records about 40,000 clones, about four fifths being singletons. This receptor was obtained from a human donor with non-small cell lung cancer that progressed on radiotherapy plus ipilimumab. The genes are TRBV5-6 and TRBJ1-1, with D perhaps TRBD1 (6 bases). This specimen consisted of peripheral blood, obtained from a patient treated with radiotherapy plus ipilimumab. This chain's CDR3 is CASSLPVGGRAFF. CDR3 sequence (DNA): TGTGCCAGCAGCTTACCCGTGGGGGGGCGAGCTTTCTTT.